The entry below describes one TCR beta chain. Per germline, CDR1 SGDLS and CDR2 YYNGEE. Unmatched junction bases numbered 5, after V lost 3 bases and J lost 10 bases. The CDR3 runs to 14 residues. Produced via immunoSEQ multiplex PCR; TCRdb's table is partial and in-frame only. The data contain under 250,000 clones, roughly 88% of them seen just once; the ten biggest clones take up approximately 13%. The record originates from a study of blood T cell repertoires in COVID-19. The origin of this receptor is a man aged 80 or over with acute or convalescent COVID-19. J is TRBJ1-6 and V is TRBV9, with 9 bases that match TRBD1. The material sequenced was peripheral blood. CDR3: CASSAGQGASPLHF. CDR3 coding DNA: TGTGCCAGCAGCGCGGGACAGGGAGCGTCACCCCTCCACTTT.